This is a list of T cell receptor beta chains from one sample in a study of cytomegalovirus exposure and HLA in healthy donors. The assay was immunoSEQ multiplex PCR, and TCRdb's table has in-frame clones only and misses some. The data hold about 170,000 clones, with roughly 76% observed a single time. Sequenced: PBMCs. The origin of the receptors is a male donor in good health and CMV-seronegative. Both conserved end residues are part of each CDR3. The order of the fields is J gene, V gene, CDR3 protein.

>TRBJ1-6|TRBV18
CASSPQNQGFGSPLHF
>TRBJ1-1|TRBV6-5
CASTNPGSAEAFF
>TRBJ1-2|TRBV7-2
CASSLDGGTRVGYGYTF
>TRBJ1-3|TRBV30
CAWSYLGGQGNTIYF
>TRBJ2-7|TRBV11-2
CASTRAGVEQYF
>TRBJ2-1|TRBV5-6
CASSLGTSRKPSYNEQFF
>TRBJ2-2|TRBV5-1
CASSFRDRANNTGELFF
>TRBJ2-7|TRBV14
CASSQFSSGTYEQYF
>TRBJ1-2|TRBV30
CAWARGTNYGYTF
>TRBJ2-7|TRBV7-9
CASSSELQTYEQYF
>TRBJ1-6|TRBV6-4
CASYRDSPLHF
>TRBJ1-5|TRBV4-1
CASSQVVQSSNQPQHF
>TRBJ1-6|TRBV11-2
CASSLSNSPLHF
>TRBJ2-5|TRBV30
CAWSSGLAGETQYF
>TRBJ1-4|TRBV5-1
CASSLDGRGPEKLFF
>TRBJ1-6|TRBV12-5
CASGLNREYSPLHF
>TRBJ2-1|TRBV7-9
CASSLTRGSTHEQFF
>TRBJ2-3|TRBV2
CASSLDRAGGTDTQYF
>TRBJ1-6|TRBV6-6
CASSPTRQGTNSPLHF
>TRBJ2-5|TRBV29-1
CSVVGTSGGQTQYF
>-|TRBV6-5
CASSPRWQGGYEQYF
>-|TRBV5-1
CASSLAPDTNYEQYF
>TRBJ2-7|TRBV4-1
CASSQVPGGSSYEQYF
>TRBJ2-2|TRBV11-2
CASSIQGLGTGELFF
>TRBJ1-4|TRBV14
CASSQLDSHEKLFF
>TRBJ2-7|TRBV10-2
CASRRYRGTTDGYEQYF
>TRBJ2-5|TRBV6-5
CASSPGIQETQYF
>TRBJ2-7|TRBV6-5
CASSYGWENKYGQYF
>TRBJ2-7|TRBV5-5
CASSLERDSSYEQYF
>TRBJ2-2|TRBV15
CATSKGLAGGAGELFF
>TRBJ1-5|TRBV18
CASSPSGEQPQHF
>TRBJ2-7|TRBV5-1
CASSLSGGRQSYEQYF
>TRBJ1-5|TRBV6-6
CASSAQAQPQHF
>TRBJ2-1|TRBV7-9
CASSLERGGYNEQFF
>TRBJ1-1|TRBV11-1
CASSPLLGQGTEAFF
>TRBJ2-7|TRBV21-1
CASSKVPQGRDEQYF
>TRBJ1-2|TRBV6-6
CASSYSISGYTF
>TRBJ1-2|TRBV5-1
CASSLEKGAINYGYTF
>TRBJ1-1|TRBV30
CAWTRDRASVAFF
>TRBJ1-5|TRBV19
CASTLTTNQPQHF
>TRBJ1-2|TRBV15
CATSRAWTGLGYGYTF
>TRBJ1-1|TRBV11-2
CASSSGTRGTEAFF
>TRBJ1-3|TRBV18
CASSASGARNTIYF
>TRBJ2-7|TRBV7-6
CASSPSGSGQGFYEQYF
>TRBJ2-2|TRBV11-1
CASSLRTGDTGELFF